A selection of T cell receptor beta chains follows, all from one sample in a study of blood T cell repertoires in COVID-19. Using immunoSEQ multiplex PCR, the repertoire was profiled, and TCRdb retains in-frame clones only, with some absent. The table lists a few hundred thousand clones, roughly 80% of them singletons. Sequenced material: peripheral blood. The receptors derive from a human donor with acute or convalescent COVID-19. The donor label of this sample is uncertain. The CDR3 runs from the conserved cysteine through the conserved F or W. Each record gives: V gene, D gene, clone size, J gene, CDR3 DNA, CDR3 protein. The D gene is left open where the match is weak. Size is omitted from some rows. Given values are once, few, many or a class for expanded clones.

v_gene: TRBV10-2
d_gene: NA
abundance: NA
j_gene: TRBJ1-1
CDR3nt: TGCGCCAGCAGTGAAGGAGACAGACGATACACTGAAGCTTTCTTT
CDR3aa: CASSEGDRRYTEAFF

v_gene: TRBV4-1
d_gene: NA
abundance: NA
j_gene: TRBJ1-4
CDR3nt: TGCGCCAGCAGCCAAGTCCGATCGCCTCGAGCTAATGAAAAACTGTTTTTT
CDR3aa: CASSQVRSPRANEKLFF

v_gene: TRBV24-1
d_gene: NA
abundance: NA
j_gene: TRBJ2-3
CDR3nt: TGTGCCACCCAAGATGCGGAGAGCACAGATACGCAGTATTTT
CDR3aa: CATQDAESTDTQYF

v_gene: TRBV5-1
d_gene: NA
abundance: NA
j_gene: TRBJ2-6
CDR3nt: TGCGCCAGCAGCTTACAGGGAAGTGGGGCCAACGTCCTGACTTTC
CDR3aa: CASSLQGSGANVLTF

v_gene: TRBV7-2
d_gene: TRBD1
abundance: NA
j_gene: TRBJ2-4
CDR3nt: TGTGCCAGCAGCTTAGTGGGACAGGGGCGAAACATTCAGTACTTC
CDR3aa: CASSLVGQGRNIQYF

v_gene: TRBV6-5
d_gene: NA
abundance: NA
j_gene: TRBJ1-6
CDR3nt: TGTGCCAGCAGCCGCGGGGGGTTTTTAGAATCACCCCTCCACTTT
CDR3aa: CASSRGGFLESPLHF

v_gene: TRBV3-1/TRBV3-2
d_gene: NA
abundance: few
j_gene: TRBJ1-6
CDR3nt: TGTGCCAGCAGCCTTATTAATTCACCCCTCCACTTT
CDR3aa: CASSLINSPLHF

v_gene: TRBV10-3
d_gene: NA
abundance: NA
j_gene: TRBJ1-1
CDR3nt: TGTGCCATCAGTGAGTCCGGGGGGAGAGAGACTGAAGCTTTCTTT
CDR3aa: CAISESGGRETEAFF

v_gene: TRBV6-6
d_gene: NA
abundance: NA
j_gene: TRBJ2-6
CDR3nt: TGTGCCACCTATCAAACGACTTCAGGGGCCAACGTCCTGACTTTC
CDR3aa: CATYQTTSGANVLTF

v_gene: TRBV25-1
d_gene: TRBD1
abundance: NA
j_gene: TRBJ1-1
CDR3nt: TGTGCCAGCAGTCCCTGGACAGGTAGGAACACTGAAGCTTTCTTT
CDR3aa: CASSPWTGRNTEAFF

v_gene: TRBV19
d_gene: TRBD1
abundance: NA
j_gene: TRBJ2-2
CDR3nt: TGTGCCACAAACCCCAGGACAGGGGCCCTGAACACCGGGGAGCTGTTTTTT
CDR3aa: CATNPRTGALNTGELFF

v_gene: TRBV4-2
d_gene: TRBD2
abundance: NA
j_gene: TRBJ2-1
CDR3nt: TGTGCCAGCAGCCCGAAAGGGACTAGCGGGGGGGCGTATGAGCAGTTCTTC
CDR3aa: CASSPKGTSGGAYEQFF

v_gene: TRBV4-2
d_gene: NA
abundance: NA
j_gene: TRBJ2-7
CDR3nt: TGTGCCAGCAGCCAAGACTACTCCACCGCCTACGAGCAGTACTTC
CDR3aa: CASSQDYSTAYEQYF

v_gene: TRBV28
d_gene: NA
abundance: few
j_gene: TRBJ1-2
CDR3nt: TGTGCCAGCAGCTTGGCCCCAGGGGCCGTCTATGGCTACACCTTC
CDR3aa: CASSLAPGAVYGYTF

v_gene: TRBV7-9
d_gene: TRBD1
abundance: NA
j_gene: TRBJ1-2
CDR3nt: TGTGCCAGCAGCTTAAGAGGACAGGGGGCCTATGGCTACACCTTC
CDR3aa: CASSLRGQGAYGYTF

v_gene: TRBV28
d_gene: NA
abundance: few
j_gene: TRBJ2-7
CDR3nt: TGTGCCAGCAAACCTGGGGGGAGATCTAACTACGAGCAGTACTTC
CDR3aa: CASKPGGRSNYEQYF

v_gene: TRBV7-9
d_gene: NA
abundance: NA
j_gene: TRBJ1-5
CDR3nt: TGTGCCAGCAGCTTAGCGGCTGGGCCGATCAATCAGCCCCAGCATTTT
CDR3aa: CASSLAAGPINQPQHF

v_gene: TRBV15
d_gene: TRBD1
abundance: few
j_gene: TRBJ1-2
CDR3nt: TGTGCCACCAGCACAAACAGGGGGAGAAACTATGGCTACACCTTC
CDR3aa: CATSTNRGRNYGYTF

v_gene: TRBV7-9
d_gene: NA
abundance: NA
j_gene: TRBJ2-7
CDR3nt: TGTGCCAGCAGCTCACCGGGACAACCCTACGAGCAGTACTTC
CDR3aa: CASSSPGQPYEQYF

v_gene: TRBV13
d_gene: NA
abundance: once
j_gene: TRBJ2-2
CDR3nt: TGTGCCAGCAGCTCCACAGTAACCGGGGAGCTGTTTTTT
CDR3aa: CASSSTVTGELFF

v_gene: TRBV2
d_gene: TRBD2
abundance: NA
j_gene: TRBJ2-3
CDR3nt: TGTGCCAGCAGTGAATGGGCTAGCGGCCACACAGATACGCAGTATTTT
CDR3aa: CASSEWASGHTDTQYF

v_gene: TRBV19
d_gene: NA
abundance: NA
j_gene: TRBJ1-2
CDR3nt: TGTGCCAGTGGAGGGAGGAGGGAAACCAACTATGGCTACACCTTC
CDR3aa: CASGGRRETNYGYTF

v_gene: TRBV15
d_gene: NA
abundance: NA
j_gene: TRBJ2-6
CDR3nt: TGTGCCACCAGCAGAGCTACCGGGGCCAACGTCCTGACTTTC
CDR3aa: CATSRATGANVLTF

v_gene: TRBV21-1
d_gene: NA
abundance: once
j_gene: TRBJ1-5
CDR3nt: TGTGCCAGCAGCAAAGTGAGGGAAACATATAGCAATCAGCCCCAGCATTTT
CDR3aa: CASSKVRETYSNQPQHF

v_gene: TRBV14
d_gene: TRBD1
abundance: NA
j_gene: TRBJ2-7
CDR3nt: TGTGCCAGCAGCCGAGGAAGGGACAGGATCTCCTACGAGCAGTACTTC
CDR3aa: CASSRGRDRISYEQYF

v_gene: TRBV7-9
d_gene: NA
abundance: NA
j_gene: TRBJ2-3
CDR3nt: TGTGCCAGCAGCCTCCGGAAGGGGGTAGGCACAGATACGCAGTATTTT
CDR3aa: CASSLRKGVGTDTQYF